The source of this T cell receptor beta chain is a study of early T cells in non-severe SARS-CoV-2 infection. Individual cDNA molecules each received unique molecular identifiers attached to them. TCRdb reprocessed the 5' RACE reads via MiXCR and lists one record per CDR3 protein. This sample has approximately 64,000 distinct CDR3 sequences; 4% to 5.5% occur once, and the top ten carry 4.9%. The sequence came from an adult who was a healthcare worker with PCR-confirmed SARS-CoV-2 infection or an uninfected control (not recorded which). Specimen: whole blood.

The CDR3 DNA follows: TGTGCCAGCTCACCAGCTTGGGGGGGCACTGAAGCTTTCTTT. Translated: CASSPAWGGTEAFF. J is TRBJ1-1 and V is TRBV18; TRBD1 is a possible D gene (5 bases). Germline loops: CDR1 KGHSH, CDR2 LQKENI. The V end was cut by 2 bases, the J end by 4 bases, with 11 bases between. CDR3 length: 14 amino acids.